This T cell receptor (beta chain) was sequenced during a study of blood T cell repertoires in COVID-19. In the original processing: The authors estimated nucleated cell counts from reference gene primer amplification. Method: immunoSEQ multiplex PCR; TCRdb's copy keeps in-frame clones and lacks some. The V and J calls and the clone size are those of that table, but D and trimming were determined from the DNA. The table includes 200,000 to 250,000 clones, 82% detected once. The germline gives CDR1 LNHDA, CDR2 SQIVND (reference sequence). The CDR3 is made up of 16 amino acids. V lost 3 bases and J lost 1, with 14 bases in between. In Seattle, patients joined the study during active infection and were tracked longitudinally.

This chain links TRBV19 with TRBJ2-3, with D tentatively TRBD2 (6 bases). The sequenced material came from peripheral blood. The clonotype originates from a woman between 65 and 79 years old with COVID-19, enrolled during active disease. The DNA of the CDR3 is TGTGCCAGTAGTATCAGGAGCGGGCAGGGCACAGATACGCAGTATTTT. It translates to CASSIRSGQGTDTQYF. Looking up the rest from reference TRBV19 and TRBJ2-3 gives the full variable domain: DGGITQSPKYLFRKEGQNVTLSCEQNLNHDAMYWYRQDPGQGLRLIYYSQIVNDFQKGDIAEGYSVSREKKESFPLTVTSAQKNPTAFYLCASSIRSGQGTDTQYFGPGTRLTVL.